The rows below give T cell receptor beta chains drawn from one sample of a study of T cell repertoires in cytomegalovirus infection. Their antigen targets remain unknown. TCRdb used MiXCR to reprocess the reads, holding one entry per CDR3 protein. The table shows around 710,000 distinct CDR3 sequences, with 25% to 35% occurring only once. Sequenced material: cultured CD8+ T cells from PBMCs, taken from culture after CMV antigen stimulation. Receptors originate from a human donor in good health (CMV status not recorded). Some clones in this sample may be carry-over from other donors' samples. Each CDR3 is given with its conserved first and last residue. Each record gives: D gene, clone size, V gene, J gene, CDR3 protein, CDR3 DNA. A D gene is named only where the DNA matches it firmly. Where a row states a size, it is once, few, many or the class of an expanded clone; other rows omit it.

.	many	TRBV20-1	TRBJ2-5	CSARGLTVQETQYF	TGCAGTGCTAGGGGATTGACAGTCCAAGAGACCCAGTACTTC
.	.	TRBV5-1	TRBJ2-2	CASSLRQDNTGELFF	TGCGCCAGCAGCTTACGGCAGGATAACACCGGGGAGCTGTTTTTT
.	.	TRBV20-1	TRBJ2-7	CSARGAAAGEQYF	TGCAGTGCTAGAGGCGCGGCGGCGGGGGAGCAGTACTTC
TRBD2	few	TRBV28	TRBJ2-5	CASSWGLAGLETQYF	TGTGCCAGCAGCTGGGGACTAGCGGGGTTGGAGACCCAGTACTTC
.	.	TRBV7-9	TRBJ2-3	CASSFLGSDTQYF	TGTGCCAGCAGCTTTTTGGGGTCAGATACGCAGTATTTT
.	many	TRBV7-6	TRBJ1-1	CASSLVGPGTEAFF	TGTGCCAGCAGCTTAGTGGGACCAGGGACTGAAGCTTTCTTT
.	few	TRBV7-9	TRBJ1-1	CASSPRGGGRRLPEAFF	TGTGCCAGCAGCCCTAGGGGGGGCGGAAGGAGATTACCTGAAGCTTTCTTT
.	.	TRBV5-1	TRBJ2-5	CASSLGDGGVGETQYF	TGCGCCAGCAGCTTGGGGGACGGGGGCGTCGGAGAGACCCAGTACTTC
.	many	TRBV7-2	TRBJ2-1	CASNPNPLYNEQFF	TGTGCCAGCAACCCTAATCCACTTTACAATGAGCAGTTCTTC
.	.	TRBV6-2/TRBV6-3	TRBJ2-1	CASSWDQDTDYNEQFF	TGTGCCAGCAGTTGGGATCAGGACACGGACTACAATGAGCAGTTCTTC
TRBD1	few	TRBV4-1	TRBJ2-1	CASSHPREGTGTYNEQFF	TGCGCCAGCAGCCACCCCCGCGAGGGGACAGGGACCTACAATGAGCAGTTCTTC
.	few	TRBV20-1	TRBJ2-3	CSAPGGSTDTQYF	TGCAGTGCCCCCGGCGGTAGCACAGATACGCAGTATTTT
.	.	TRBV12-5	TRBJ2-2	CASEGGAGELFF	TGTGCTAGTGAAGGTGGTGCAGGGGAGCTGTTTTTT
.	.	TRBV7-8	TRBJ1-1	CASSFSGSVNTEAFF	TGTGCCAGCAGCTTTTCAGGGTCGGTGAACACTGAAGCTTTCTTT
TRBD2	.	TRBV7-6	TRBJ2-3	CASSLDSGGTDTQYF	TGTGCCAGCAGCCTCGATAGCGGGGGCACAGATACGCAGTATTTT
.	.	TRBV20-1	TRBJ1-4	CSARAWRTDQTPGEKLFF	TGCAGTGCTAGAGCTTGGAGGACAGACCAAACCCCAGGCGAAAAACTGTTTTTT
.	few	TRBV6-2/TRBV6-3	TRBJ2-2	CASSYPGAAAGELFF	TGTGCCAGCAGTTACCCGGGGGCGGCAGCCGGGGAGCTGTTTTTT
TRBD1	.	TRBV19	TRBJ1-1	CATQERGLHTEAFF	TGTGCCACCCAAGAGAGGGGGCTTCACACTGAAGCTTTCTTT
.	.	TRBV2	TRBJ2-3	CASSEDRGARTDTQYF	TGTGCCAGCAGTGAGGATAGGGGGGCGCGCACAGATACGCAGTATTTT
.	.	TRBV7-9	TRBJ2-3	CASTGVWATHDTQYF	TGTGCCAGCACCGGCGTTTGGGCTACACACGATACGCAGTATTTT
.	few	TRBV12-3/TRBV12-4	TRBJ1-5	CASSRGAENQPQHF	TGTGCCAGCAGTAGGGGGGCCGAAAATCAGCCCCAGCATTTT
.	few	TRBV9	TRBJ2-2	CASSVDEGELFF	TGTGCCAGCAGCGTTGACGAGGGGGAGCTGTTTTTT
.	few	TRBV12-3/TRBV12-4	TRBJ1-2	CASTPRGTANYGYTF	TGTGCCAGCACCCCTCGAGGGACGGCAAACTATGGCTACACCTTC
TRBD1	.	TRBV12-5	TRBJ2-1	CASGPDRYNEQFF	TGTGCTAGTGGCCCGGACAGGTACAATGAGCAGTTCTTC
.	.	TRBV6-2/TRBV6-3	TRBJ1-5	CASRTIPPGQGAQPQHF	TGTGCCAGCAGGACTATCCCACCGGGCCAAGGGGCTCAGCCCCAGCATTTT
.	.	TRBV14	TRBJ2-5	CASRREDETQYF	TGTGCCAGCAGAAGGGAGGACGAGACCCAGTACTTC
.	.	TRBV5-6	TRBJ2-1	CASSIGTSEQFF	TGTGCCAGCAGCATAGGAACCAGTGAGCAGTTCTTC
.	few	TRBV12-3/TRBV12-4	TRBJ2-1	CASSFRILTYNEQFF	TGTGCCAGCTCATTCCGAATCCTAACCTACAATGAGCAGTTCTTC
.	.	TRBV6-1	TRBJ1-1	CASSDRPGTEAFF	TGTGCCAGCAGTGATAGGCCAGGCACTGAAGCTTTCTTT
.	.	TRBV28	TRBJ2-1	CASSFRGSHYNEQFF	TGTGCCAGCAGTTTTCGGGGGTCACACTACAATGAGCAGTTCTTC
.	many	TRBV7-2	TRBJ1-1	CASSLLLPNTEAFF	TGTGCCAGCAGCTTATTACTGCCGAACACTGAAGCTTTCTTT
.	once	TRBV4-2	TRBJ1-6	CASSQEALGFQVPFDHSSPLHF	TGTGCCAGCAGCCAAGAGGCCCTTGGCTTTCAGGTTCCTTTTGACCATTCCTCACCCCTCCACTTT
.	.	TRBV20-1	TRBJ1-1	CSARGAGGWTEAFF	TGCAGTGCTAGAGGGGCGGGCGGGTGGACTGAAGCTTTCTTT
TRBD1	.	TRBV7-9	TRBJ2-4	CASSPRTGADIQYF	TGTGCCAGCAGCCCCCGGACAGGGGCTGACATTCAGTACTTC
.	many	TRBV27	TRBJ2-2	CASTFGAWDKGTGELFF	TGTGCCAGCACCTTCGGAGCGTGGGACAAAGGCACCGGGGAGCTGTTTTTT
TRBD2	.	TRBV29-1	TRBJ2-5	CSVEGRLAGGTTSGETQYF	TGCAGCGTTGAAGGTCGACTAGCGGGGGGGACAACGTCAGGAGAGACCCAGTACTTC
.	once	TRBV27	TRBJ1-5	CASSLRAVYSNQPQHF	TGTGCCAGCAGTCTCCGGGCGGTCTATAGCAATCAGCCCCAGCATTTT
.	.	TRBV7-6	TRBJ2-1	CASSLCPPARLSYNEQFF	TGTGCTAGCAGCTTATGCCCCCCAGCCAGGCTCTCCTACAATGAGCAGTTCTTC
.	few	TRBV12-3/TRBV12-4	TRBJ1-1	CASEGNTEAFF	TGTGCCAGTGAGGGGAACACTGAAGCTTTCTTT
.	.	TRBV24-1	TRBJ1-1	CATSPGAGLNTEAFF	TGTGCCACCAGTCCCGGGGCAGGCTTGAACACTGAAGCTTTCTTT
.	.	TRBV19	TRBJ1-2	CASTDGRGGNYGYTF	TGTGCCAGTACCGATGGGCGGGGCGGTAACTATGGCTACACCTTC
TRBD2	.	TRBV20-1	TRBJ2-1	CSARAPRDWRLAGIRDEQFF	TGCAGTGCTAGAGCCCCCCGGGACTGGAGACTAGCGGGGATAAGAGATGAGCAGTTCTTC
.	many	TRBV7-9	TRBJ2-7	CASSSPDRAYEQYF	TGTGCCAGCAGCTCCCCGGACAGAGCCTACGAGCAGTACTTC
.	.	TRBV4-1	TRBJ2-5	CASSQEPAHQETQYF	TGCGCCAGCAGCCAAGAACCGGCACACCAAGAGACCCAGTACTTC
TRBD2	few	TRBV27	TRBJ2-3	CASSTQRETDTQYF	TGTGCCAGCAGTACCCAGCGGGAAACAGATACGCAGTATTTT
TRBD1	.	TRBV5-6	TRBJ2-1	CASSLDRGDAYNEQFF	TGTGCCAGCAGCTTGGACAGGGGGGATGCCTACAATGAGCAGTTCTTC